The entry that follows covers one TCR beta chain sequence. J was trimmed by 7 bases and V by 6 bases; bases with no gene match: 12. CDR1 is MNHEY, CDR2 SVGEGT, per germline. The CDR3 has 15 amino acids. These data come from a study of blood T cell repertoires in COVID-19. As for the study in general: Spain, Italy and the United States supplied samples that represented acute and convalescent COVID-19. In each case, the material was cDNA or gDNA derived from T cells, B-cell-depleted T cells, or PBMCs.

In the original analysis: Cell counts per sample came from amplifying reference gene primers. Sequencing used immunoSEQ multiplex PCR; TCRdb keeps in-frame clones, though not all of them. Clonal size and the V and J genes are those of that table, whereas D and trimming came from the DNA. The repertoire holds around 200,000 clones, about nine tenths seen once, with less than 25% in the top ten. The specimen sequenced was peripheral blood. The receptor was derived from a man between 70 and 80 years old with active or convalescent COVID-19. The chain carries TRBV6-2 or TRBV6-3 and TRBJ1-2, with 9 positions matching TRBD1. The CDR3 DNA reads as TGTGCCAGCAGCCAACAGGGGGCTTCGATGGGTGGCTACACCTTC. It encodes CASSQQGASMGGYTF.